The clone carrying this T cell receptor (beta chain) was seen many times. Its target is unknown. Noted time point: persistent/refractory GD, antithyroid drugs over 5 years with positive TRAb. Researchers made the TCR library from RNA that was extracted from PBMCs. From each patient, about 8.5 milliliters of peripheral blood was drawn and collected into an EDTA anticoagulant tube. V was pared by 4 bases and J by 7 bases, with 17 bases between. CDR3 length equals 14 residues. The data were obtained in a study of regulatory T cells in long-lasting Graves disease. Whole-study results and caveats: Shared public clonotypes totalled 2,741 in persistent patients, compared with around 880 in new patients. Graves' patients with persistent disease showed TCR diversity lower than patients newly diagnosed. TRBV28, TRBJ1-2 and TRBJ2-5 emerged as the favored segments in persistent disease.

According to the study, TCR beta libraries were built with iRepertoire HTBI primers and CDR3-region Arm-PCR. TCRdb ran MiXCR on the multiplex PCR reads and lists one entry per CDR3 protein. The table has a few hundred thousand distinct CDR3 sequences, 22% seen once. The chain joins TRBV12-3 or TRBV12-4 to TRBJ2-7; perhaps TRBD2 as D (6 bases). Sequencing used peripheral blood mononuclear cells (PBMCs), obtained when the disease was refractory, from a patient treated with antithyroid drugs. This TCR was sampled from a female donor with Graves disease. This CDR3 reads CASSYSGTGREQYF. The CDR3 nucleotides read TGTGCCAGCAGTTACTCCGGGACTGGGAGGGAGCAGTACTTC.